This T cell receptor beta chain was obtained from a study of identical twins. General study results and limits: Conclusions came from cross-sectional statistical analysis, not from following the same donors. There were fewer insertions in abundant cord blood beta clonotypes, but memory repertoires showed no such pattern. Potential partial confounding of zero-insertion analyses by invariant MAIT and iNKT cells was noted.

One entry per CDR3 protein, called by TCRdb with MiXCR from the 5' RACE reads. The table shows about 450,000 distinct CDR3 sequences, with less than 20% occurring only once. This clonotype was seen a handful of times. Its antigen remains unknown. Germline loops: CDR1 MDHEN, CDR2 SYDVKM. Germline trimming cut 10 bases from V and 3 bases from J; bases unmatched to any gene: 8. The CDR3 is 14 residues long. The chain links TRBV28 to TRBJ2-1, with TRBD2 matching over 8 bases. The sequencing input was naive T cells sorted from blood. This clonotype was obtained from a man in his fifties or sixties in good health. CDR3 DNA: TGTGCCACTCACCTGGCGGGGGGCTACAATGAGCAGTTCTTC. This codes for CATHLAGGYNEQFF.